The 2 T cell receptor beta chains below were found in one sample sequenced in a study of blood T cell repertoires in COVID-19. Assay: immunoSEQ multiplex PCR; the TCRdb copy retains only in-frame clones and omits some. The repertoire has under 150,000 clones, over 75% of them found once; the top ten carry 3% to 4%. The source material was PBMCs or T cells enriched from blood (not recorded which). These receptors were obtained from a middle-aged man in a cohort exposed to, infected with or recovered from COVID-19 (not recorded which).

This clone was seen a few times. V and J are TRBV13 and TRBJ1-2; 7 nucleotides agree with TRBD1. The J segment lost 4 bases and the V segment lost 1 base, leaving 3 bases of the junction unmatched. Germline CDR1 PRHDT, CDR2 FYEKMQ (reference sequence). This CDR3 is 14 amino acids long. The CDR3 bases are TGTGCCAGCAGCTTAGAGGGGGCGGGCTATGGCTACACCTTC. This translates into CASSLEGAGYGYTF.

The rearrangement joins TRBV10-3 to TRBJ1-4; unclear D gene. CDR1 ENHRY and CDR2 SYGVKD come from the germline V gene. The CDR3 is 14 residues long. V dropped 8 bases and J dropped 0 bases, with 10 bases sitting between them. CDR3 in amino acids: CAICPIATNEKLFF. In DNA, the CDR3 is TGTGCCATCTGTCCAATAGCAACTAATGAAAAACTGTTTTTT.